These T cell receptor beta chains were read from a single sample in a study of blood T cell repertoires in COVID-19. The data were produced by immunoSEQ multiplex PCR, yet TCRdb's version contains in-frame clones alone and is incomplete. The top ten hold about 11% of the sample, which has 70,000 to 90,000 clones, around four fifths seen once. Material for sequencing was peripheral blood. These receptor sequences come from a man aged 65 to 85 with acute or convalescent COVID-19. Both conserved end residues are part of each CDR3. The D gene is left open where the match is weak. Some rows mark clone size as missing; the rest say once, few, many or name a class of expanded clone.

CDR3nt	CDR3aa	v_gene	abundance	j_gene	d_gene
TGCAGCACAGGGTTTGGGGATGAGCAGTTCTTC	CSTGFGDEQFF	TRBV20-1	.	TRBJ2-1	.
TGTGCCAGCAGCCCTGGGATTACAGGGAGAGTGGAGACCCAGTACTTC	CASSPGITGRVETQYF	TRBV11-3	once	TRBJ2-5	.
TGTGCCAGCAGTGAAGGGACAGGGCACACTGAAGCTTTCTTT	CASSEGTGHTEAFF	TRBV2	.	TRBJ1-1	TRBD1
TGTGCCAGCAGCCTACAATTACAGGGGCAGGAGACCCAGTACTTC	CASSLQLQGQETQYF	TRBV7-2	few	TRBJ2-5	TRBD1
TGCGCCAGCAGCCAAGTTCCAGACTACAATGAGCAGTTCTTC	CASSQVPDYNEQFF	TRBV4-1	.	TRBJ2-1	.
TGTGCCTGGAGTCCACTAGCGGGGTATGAGACCCAGTACTTC	CAWSPLAGYETQYF	TRBV30	.	TRBJ2-5	TRBD2
TGTGCCAGCAGTGAAGCGAATCCGGGACAAGCTGAAAAACTGTTTTTT	CASSEANPGQAEKLFF	TRBV2	.	TRBJ1-4	.
TGTGCCAGCAGCTTGGAGGACAGGGGGTTCACCGGGGAGCTGTTTTTT	CASSLEDRGFTGELFF	TRBV5-6	few	TRBJ2-2	TRBD1
TGTGCTCATCTCCTGGGACAGGGGTCCGGGGAGCTGTTTTTT	CAHLLGQGSGELFF	TRBV30	.	TRBJ2-2	TRBD1
TGTGCCAGCAGCCGAACAGGGGGAACTGGGGCCAACGTCCTGACTTTC	CASSRTGGTGANVLTF	TRBV6-6	.	TRBJ2-6	TRBD1
TGCGCCAGCAGCCGAGGGTCGAGCTCCTACGAGCAGTACTTC	CASSRGSSSYEQYF	TRBV5-1	.	TRBJ2-7	.
TGTGCCAGCAGCTTGGGGTACAGCTTCACAGATACGCAGTATTTT	CASSLGYSFTDTQYF	TRBV5-5	.	TRBJ2-3	.
TGCGCCAGCAGCCGTCGGGGTGGAGATACCGGGGAGCTGTTTTTT	CASSRRGGDTGELFF	TRBV5-1	.	TRBJ2-2	.
TGTGCCAGCAGCTTAAGACCGGGGGGATCTTCAGAGACCCAGTACTTC	CASSLRPGGSSETQYF	TRBV7-7	.	TRBJ2-5	TRBD2
TGTGCCAGCAGCCAGACAGGGAGATGGACTGAAGCTTTCTTT	CASSQTGRWTEAFF	TRBV7-9	few	TRBJ1-1	TRBD1
TGTGCCAGCAGCCGGACTGGGTTGAGTCAGCCCCAGCATTTT	CASSRTGLSQPQHF	TRBV3-1/TRBV3-2	.	TRBJ1-5	.
TGTGCCAGCAGCTTAGATCACAGGAACTATGGCTACACCTTC	CASSLDHRNYGYTF	TRBV7-8	.	TRBJ1-2	.
TGCGCCAGCAGCCTGGGACAGGGTGGTGACGAGCAGTACTTC	CASSLGQGGDEQYF	TRBV5-1	.	TRBJ2-7	TRBD1
TGTGCCAGCAGCCTCTCGGAAGAGACCCAGTACTTC	CASSLSEETQYF	TRBV3-1/TRBV3-2	.	TRBJ2-5	.
TGTGCCAGCAGCACCCTATACGACACTGAAGCTTTCTTT	CASSTLYDTEAFF	TRBV11-2	.	TRBJ1-1	.
TGTGCCACCAGCGACGGGACACTGAACACCGGGGAGCTGTTTTTT	CATSDGTLNTGELFF	TRBV15	.	TRBJ2-2	.
TGTGCCACCAGCAGAGCTGCAGTTACCTACAATGAGCAGTTCTTC	CATSRAAVTYNEQFF	TRBV15	.	TRBJ2-1	.
TGTGCCATCAGTGGAGGACAGCAAGAGACCCAGTACTTC	CAISGGQQETQYF	TRBV10-3	.	TRBJ2-5	.
TGTGCCAGCAGTGAAAGGGGGTCTGGAAACACCATATATTTT	CASSERGSGNTIYF	TRBV6-1	.	TRBJ1-3	.
TGTGCCAGTAGGCGGACAGGGTTCTTCAATGAGCAGTTCTTC	CASRRTGFFNEQFF	TRBV19	.	TRBJ2-1	TRBD1
TGTGCCAGCAGCTTAGAAGGGGACACTGAAGCTTTCTTT	CASSLEGDTEAFF	TRBV11-2	.	TRBJ1-1	.
TGTGCCAGCACCCCGGACACCGGAGAGCATAGCAATCAGCCCCAGCATTTT	CASTPDTGEHSNQPQHF	TRBV2	.	TRBJ1-5	.
TGTGCCAGCAGCAGACAGGGGAACACCGGGGAGCTGTTTTTT	CASSRQGNTGELFF	TRBV11-2	.	TRBJ2-2	TRBD1
TGTGCCAGCAGCTCCCTACAGGGGGCCGGTCAGCCCCAGCATTTT	CASSSLQGAGQPQHF	TRBV11-2	.	TRBJ1-5	TRBD1
TGTGCCAGCAGCCCGGGGAGAGCGAAGTTCGTCTCAGATACGCAGTATTTT	CASSPGRAKFVSDTQYF	TRBV13	.	TRBJ2-3	.
TGTGCCAGCAGTTACTCCACTGGACACAACTATGGCTACACCTTC	CASSYSTGHNYGYTF	TRBV6-2/TRBV6-3	.	TRBJ1-2	.
TGTGCCAGCAAAGGGGAGGCTGAAGCTTTCTTT	CASKGEAEAFF	TRBV6-6	.	TRBJ1-1	.
TGCGCCAGCAGTCAACCGATCCAGGGGCCAGATACGCAGTATTTT	CASSQPIQGPDTQYF	TRBV23-1	.	TRBJ2-3	.
TGTGCCAGCAGCGTAGCTCGGGGTGGTGGGACCCAGTACTTC	CASSVARGGGTQYF	TRBV9	.	TRBJ2-5	.
TGTGCCAGCAGCTTAGATCTCAACGGGGGCTACACCTTC	CASSLDLNGGYTF	TRBV11-2	once	TRBJ1-2	.
TGTGCCAGCAGCTTGTCCCCCGGACAGGCGACAAATGAGCAGTTCTTC	CASSLSPGQATNEQFF	TRBV7-9	.	TRBJ2-1	TRBD1
TGTGCCAGCAGTCCCTTGGACAGGGTCTACGAGCAGTACTTC	CASSPLDRVYEQYF	TRBV27	few	TRBJ2-7	TRBD1
TGTGCCATCAGTGATCGCGGGGGAGACAATGAGCAGTTCTTC	CAISDRGGDNEQFF	TRBV10-3	few	TRBJ2-1	TRBD2
TGTGCCATCAGCCCCGGGACTCCCAATTCACCCCTCCACTTT	CAISPGTPNSPLHF	TRBV10-3	.	TRBJ1-6	.
TGTGCCAGCAGTTACTCCGGACGGTCGGGGACCCAGCATTTT	CASSYSGRSGTQHF	TRBV6-5	.	TRBJ1-5	.
TGTGCCAGCGGGAGTGAGGGCTACACCTTC	CASGSEGYTF	TRBV12-3/TRBV12-4	.	TRBJ1-2	.
TGTGCCAGCAGATGGACTAGCGGGGGCCTCGGGGAGACCCAGTACTTC	CASRWTSGGLGETQYF	TRBV2	.	TRBJ2-5	TRBD2
TGCGCCAGCAGCTTCGGCGGGGCTCTTGGCAACGAGCAGTACTTC	CASSFGGALGNEQYF	TRBV5-1	.	TRBJ2-7	.
TGTGCCAGTAGTATAGGACATCCTTATGGCTACACCTTC	CASSIGHPYGYTF	TRBV19	.	TRBJ1-2	.
TGTGCCAGCAGCTCCTCCAGTCCGGGACTAGCGGGGGTACACTACAATGAGCAGTTCTTC	CASSSSSPGLAGVHYNEQFF	TRBV11-3	.	TRBJ2-1	TRBD2
TGTGCCAGCAGAATACAGGGGGCGGGTGACTATGGCTACACCTTC	CASRIQGAGDYGYTF	TRBV28	.	TRBJ1-2	TRBD1
TGTGCCAGCAGAGCAGGGTATGAGCAGTTCTTC	CASRAGYEQFF	TRBV11-1	.	TRBJ2-1	.
TGTGCCAGCAGCCAGGGCGGGGGCACGCCAACTGAAGCTTTCTTT	CASSQGGGTPTEAFF	TRBV5-4	.	TRBJ1-1	.
TGTGCCAGTAGGCTCGGGACTAGCGGGGTAGCAAACACCGGGGAGCTGTTTTTT	CASRLGTSGVANTGELFF	TRBV19	few	TRBJ2-2	TRBD2
TGTGCCAGCAGCCATAGCGGGAACACCGGGGAGCTGTTTTTT	CASSHSGNTGELFF	TRBV3-1/TRBV3-2	once	TRBJ2-2	.
TGTGCCAGCAGCGCCGGGCAGGGGGCGACTAATGAAAAACTGTTTTTT	CASSAGQGATNEKLFF	TRBV7-9	few	TRBJ1-4	TRBD1
TGTGCCAGCAGCCCGCGGACTAGCGGGGGTGGGGAGACCCAGTACTTC	CASSPRTSGGGETQYF	TRBV5-4	.	TRBJ2-5	TRBD2
TGTGCCAGCAGTTTAACCGGGACAGGTGGGCACACCTTC	CASSLTGTGGHTF	TRBV12-3/TRBV12-4	once	TRBJ1-2	TRBD1